Below, 15 T cell receptor beta chains from the same sample are listed, as sequenced in a study of CD8 T cells in ankylosing spondylitis (dated by TCRdb to about 2017). Broader findings and caveats from the paper: Blood from ankylosing spondylitis patients appeared to be characterized by a TCR beta motif composed of under ten highly homologous amino acid variants.

These receptors' targets are unknown. The library was obtained by 5' RACE. The sample was run on an Illumina HiSeq 2500. TCRdb ran its own pipeline on the public reads, namely fastp trimming at Q25 and MiXCR clone calling, and kept in-frame beta chains. Here each entry gathers all rows of one CDR3 protein and keeps the most common genes and DNA. This sample is represented by tens of thousands of distinct CDR3 sequences; about 9% of them were singletons. 30% to 35% of the sample comes from the top ten. Specimen: blood, either unsorted or a sorted T cell fraction (not recorded which). Every receptor here comes from a male donor with ankylosing spondylitis.

This clonotype was counted between two and nine times. The rearrangement links TRBV7-9 to TRBJ2-2, with D maybe TRBD1 (5 bases). Looked up from germline, CDR1 is SEHNR and CDR2 is FQNEAQ (reference sequence). V was shortened by 5 bases and J by 0 bases, with 16 bases between the two germline ends. The CDR3 spans 17 residues. CDR3 coding DNA: TGTGCCAGCAGCCCCCAAGGGGCAGGGTCGAACACCGGGGAGCTGTTTTTT. Its translation: CASSPQGAGSNTGELFF.

The chain employs TRBV2 and TRBJ2-7; 8 bases match TRBD2. CDR1 and CDR2 (germline): SNHLY, FYNNEI. V was pared by 1 base and J by 0 bases, with 5 bases of the junction left unmatched. This CDR3 region has 16 residues. The CDR3 loop is CASSEGIAGSSYEQYV. The CDR3 DNA reads as TGTGCCAGCAGTGAAGGGATAGCGGGAAGCTCCTACGAGCAGTACGTC.

This clonotype was seen repeatedly, ten times or more. The chain recombines TRBV3-1 with TRBJ1-1; D is unclear. The CDR3 loop spans 13 amino acids. Germline V gene sequence: CDR1 LGHDT, CDR2 YNNKEL (reference sequence). Trimming pared 4 bases from V and 0 bases from J, leaving 6 bases between. The CDR3, as DNA: TGTGCCAGCAGCCGGGTGGTGAACACTGAAGCTTTCTTT. It specifies CASSRVVNTEAFF.

The sample holds many counts of this clonotype. The rearrangement joins TRBV11-2 to TRBJ2-1; D possibly corresponds to TRBD2 (6 bases). The germline V gene has CDR1 SGHAT and CDR2 FQNNGV. With 0 bases removed from V and 0 bases from J, the gap between germline ends came to 6 bases. The CDR3 has 15 residues. This chain's CDR3 is CASSLERGSYNEQFF. DNA for the CDR3: TGTGCCAGCAGCTTAGAGCGGGGCTCCTACAATGAGCAGTTCTTC.

The sample holds many counts of this clonotype. The V and J genes are TRBV2 and TRBJ2-3; TRBD2 matches 9 bases. This CDR3 spans 15 amino acids. Looked up from germline, CDR1 is SNHLY and CDR2 is FYNNEI. Germline trimming cut 6 bases from V and 0 bases from J; bases unmatched to any gene: 4. The CDR3 nucleotides are TGTGCCAGCAGCGGGACTAGCATAAGCACAGATACGCAGTATTTT. Translation gives CASSGTSISTDTQYF. Using reference TRBV2 and TRBJ2-3 for the parts outside the CDR3, the full variable domain is EPEVTQTPSHQVTQMGQEVILRCVPISNHLYFYWYRQILGQKVEFLVSFYNNEISEKSEIFDDQFSVERPDGSNFTLKIRSTKLEDSAMYFCASSGTSISTDTQYFGPGTRLTVL.

This clonotype was seen repeatedly, ten times or more. J is TRBJ2-7 and V is TRBV11-2, with TRBD2 matching over 14 bases. Losses at the gene ends were 5 bases for V and 4 bases for J; bases not matched to a gene: 7. The CDR3 contains 16 residues. Looked up from germline, CDR1 is SGHAT and CDR2 is FQNNGV. CDR3: CASSPTSGRAWYEQYF. The CDR3 nucleotides are TGTGCCAGCAGCCCGACTAGCGGGAGGGCCTGGTACGAGCAGTACTTC.

The V gene is TRBV9, the J gene TRBJ2-3, with D maybe TRBD2 (6 bases). Germline V gene sequence: CDR1 SGDLS, CDR2 YYNGEE. The CDR3 totals 15 residues. The V gene lost 4 bases and the J gene lost 5 bases, with 17 bases spanning the gap. The CDR3 spells CASSPSGLLGDTQYF. CDR3 coding DNA: TGTGCCAGCAGCCCGTCGGGACTCCTTGGAGATACGCAGTATTTT.

This clonotype was counted ten times or more. The rearrangement links TRBV5-1 to TRBJ1-2; D ambiguous. Trimming took 2 bases from V and 8 from J, leaving 16 bases between them. CDR1 and CDR2 (germline): SGHRS, YFSETQ. This CDR3 has 14 amino acids. CDR3 protein: CASSFLSHTGGYTF. The CDR3 nucleotides read TGCGCCAGCAGCTTTCTTTCCCACACCGGCGGCTACACCTTC.

The table lists this clonotype with a few counts. The chain joins TRBV7-2 to TRBJ2-1, with TRBD2 identical over 9 bases. The CDR3 runs to 15 residues. J lost 3 bases, V lost 4 bases, and 4 bases had no gene match. Germline-derived CDR1 and CDR2 are SGHTA and FQGNSA. CDR3 in amino acids: CASSSIAGDYNEQFF. In DNA form, the CDR3 reads TGTGCCAGCAGCTCTATAGCGGGAGACTACAATGAGCAGTTCTTC.

This clonotype was seen ten or more times. This chain connects TRBV2 to TRBJ1-5; D gene uncertain. Germline values: CDR1 SNHLY, CDR2 FYNNEI. The CDR3 sequence is 13 residues long. V lost 8 bases, J lost 1 base, and 9 bases lay in between. The CDR3 nucleotides read TGTGCCAGCTCGAGAGCGAGCAATCAGCCCCAGCATTTT. Its protein is CASSRASNQPQHF.

This clonotype was counted a single time. V and J are TRBV28 and TRBJ2-7, with 7 bases matching TRBD1. Trimming removed 4 bases from V and 0 bases from J; junction bases left unmatched: 6. This CDR3 has 15 amino acids. Germline V gene sequence: CDR1 MDHEN, CDR2 SYDVKM. CDR3 in amino acids: CASSSSQGTSYEQYV. The CDR3 nucleotides are TGTGCCAGCAGTTCATCACAGGGGACCTCCTACGAGCAGTACGTC.

This clonotype was observed a few times. The rearrangement joins TRBV20-1 to TRBJ2-1; 11 bases agree with TRBD2. Germline V CDR1 and CDR2: DFQATT, SNEGSKA (reference sequence). V shed 3 bases, J shed 3 bases, and the junction held 7 bases outside the gene matches. The CDR3 has 16 residues. CDR3 sequence: CSARDLLAGVYNEQFF. CDR3 sequence (DNA): TGCAGTGCTAGGGACCTACTAGCGGGAGTCTACAATGAGCAGTTCTTC.

The chain uses TRBV20-1 and TRBJ2-1, with D tentatively TRBD1 (6 bases). In germline, CDR1 is DFQATT, CDR2 SNEGSKA (reference sequence). V shed 0 bases and J shed 8 bases, with 20 bases lying between them. CDR3 length equals 16 residues. CDR3 coding DNA: TGCAGTGCTAGAGATCCCCGGGCAGGGGATTGGGATGAGCAGTTCTTC. Its protein product is CSARDPRAGDWDEQFF.

The V gene is TRBV19, the J gene TRBJ1-1; perhaps TRBD1 as D (6 bases). The CDR3 extends over 14 amino acids. Germline-derived CDR1 and CDR2 are LNHDA and SQIVND (reference sequence). With 1 base removed from V and 1 base from J, the gap between germline ends came to 7 bases. The CDR3 is CASSIGQANTEAFF. In nucleotides, the CDR3 is TGTGCCAGTAGTATAGGACAGGCGAACACTGAAGCTTTCTTT.

In its sample, this clonotype was seen a few times. The V call is TRBV6-2 or TRBV6-3, the J call TRBJ1-5; no clear D gene. Germline values: CDR1 MNHEY, CDR2 SVGEGT. The length of the CDR3 is 13 residues. The germline V and J ends were trimmed by 6 bases and 1 base, with 7 bases remaining between them. For the CDR3, the DNA is TGTGCCAGCAGGGACTTCAGCAATCAGCCCCAGCATTTT. This encodes CASRDFSNQPQHF.